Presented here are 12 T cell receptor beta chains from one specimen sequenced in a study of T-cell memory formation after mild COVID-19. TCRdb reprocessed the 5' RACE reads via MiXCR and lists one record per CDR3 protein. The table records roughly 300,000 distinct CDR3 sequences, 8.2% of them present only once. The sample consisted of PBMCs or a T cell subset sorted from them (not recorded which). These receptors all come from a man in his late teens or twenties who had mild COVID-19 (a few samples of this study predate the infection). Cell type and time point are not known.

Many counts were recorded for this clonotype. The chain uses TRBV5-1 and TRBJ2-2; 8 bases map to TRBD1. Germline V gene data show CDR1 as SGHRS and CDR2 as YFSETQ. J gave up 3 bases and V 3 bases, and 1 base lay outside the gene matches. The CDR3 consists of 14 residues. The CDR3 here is CASSSGQDTGELFF. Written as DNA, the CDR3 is TGCGCCAGCAGCTCGGGACAGGACACCGGGGAGCTGTTTTTT. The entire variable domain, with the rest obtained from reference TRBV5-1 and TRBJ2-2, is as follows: KAGVTQTPRYLIKTRGQQVTLSCSPISGHRSVSWYQQTPGQGLQFLFEYFSETQRNKGNFPGRFSGRQFSNSRSEMNVSTLELGDSALYLCASSSGQDTGELFFGEGSRLTVL.

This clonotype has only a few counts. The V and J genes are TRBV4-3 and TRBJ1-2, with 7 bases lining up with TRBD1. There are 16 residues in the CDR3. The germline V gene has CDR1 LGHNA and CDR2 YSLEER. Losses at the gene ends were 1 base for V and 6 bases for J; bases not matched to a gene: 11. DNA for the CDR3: TGCGCCAGCAGCCAAGGGTCAACGACAGGGTTCCATGGCTACACCTTC. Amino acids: CASSQGSTTGFHGYTF.

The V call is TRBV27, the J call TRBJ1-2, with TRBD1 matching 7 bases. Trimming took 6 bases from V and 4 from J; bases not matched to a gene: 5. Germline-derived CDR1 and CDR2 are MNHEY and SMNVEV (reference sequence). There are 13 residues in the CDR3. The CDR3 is CASRRGGSYGYTF. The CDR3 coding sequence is TGTGCCAGCAGAAGAGGGGGCTCCTATGGCTACACCTTC.

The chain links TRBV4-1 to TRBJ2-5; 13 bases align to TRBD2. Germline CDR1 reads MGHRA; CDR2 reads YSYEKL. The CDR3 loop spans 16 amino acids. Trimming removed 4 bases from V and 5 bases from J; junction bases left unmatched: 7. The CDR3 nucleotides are TGCGCCAGCAGCCCAATCAGACTAGCGGGGGGTGAGACCCAGTACTTC. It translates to CASSPIRLAGGETQYF.

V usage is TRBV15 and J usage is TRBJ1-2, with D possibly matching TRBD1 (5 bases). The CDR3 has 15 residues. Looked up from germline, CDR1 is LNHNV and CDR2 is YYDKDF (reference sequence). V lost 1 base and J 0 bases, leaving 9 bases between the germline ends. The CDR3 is CATSRVAGSNYGYTF. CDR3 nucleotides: TGTGCCACCAGCAGAGTAGCAGGGTCTAACTATGGCTACACCTTC.

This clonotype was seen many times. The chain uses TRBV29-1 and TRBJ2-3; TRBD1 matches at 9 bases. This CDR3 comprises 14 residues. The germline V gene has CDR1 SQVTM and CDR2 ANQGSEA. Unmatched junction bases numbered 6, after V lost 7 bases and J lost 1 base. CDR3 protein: CSAVQGAGTDTQYF. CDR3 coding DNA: TGCAGCGCGGTACAGGGGGCTGGCACAGATACGCAGTATTTT.

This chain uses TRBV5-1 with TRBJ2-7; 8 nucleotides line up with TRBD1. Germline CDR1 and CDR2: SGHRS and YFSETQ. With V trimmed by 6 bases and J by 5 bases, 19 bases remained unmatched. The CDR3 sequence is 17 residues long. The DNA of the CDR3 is TGCGCCAGCACCCTGACAGGGGACCCTCTTGAACCGGACGAGCAGTACTTC. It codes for CASTLTGDPLEPDEQYF.

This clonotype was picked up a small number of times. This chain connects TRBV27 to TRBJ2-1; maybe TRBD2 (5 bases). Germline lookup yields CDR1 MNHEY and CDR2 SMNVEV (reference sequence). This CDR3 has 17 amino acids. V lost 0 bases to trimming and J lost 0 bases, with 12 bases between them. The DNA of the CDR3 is TGTGCCAGCAGTTTATCTATCCGGGGTGGCTCCTACAATGAGCAGTTCTTC. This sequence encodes CASSLSIRGGSYNEQFF.

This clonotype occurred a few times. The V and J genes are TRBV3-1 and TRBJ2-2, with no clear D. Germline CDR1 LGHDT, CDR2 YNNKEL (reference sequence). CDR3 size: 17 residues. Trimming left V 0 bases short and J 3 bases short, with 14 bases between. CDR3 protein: CASSQDGIRVDTGELFF. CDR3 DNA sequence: TGTGCCAGCAGCCAAGATGGTATTCGAGTAGACACCGGGGAGCTGTTTTTT.

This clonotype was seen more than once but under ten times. The CDR3 loop reads CASSSTDSYEQYV. The CDR3 DNA follows: TGTGCCAGCAGTTCAACGGACAGCTACGAGCAGTACGTC. The chain employs TRBV28 and TRBJ2-7, with D tentatively TRBD1 (6 bases). The CDR3 contains 13 residues. Deletions cut 4 bases from V and 3 bases from J, with 10 bases between. Germline CDR1 and CDR2: MDHEN and SYDVKM.

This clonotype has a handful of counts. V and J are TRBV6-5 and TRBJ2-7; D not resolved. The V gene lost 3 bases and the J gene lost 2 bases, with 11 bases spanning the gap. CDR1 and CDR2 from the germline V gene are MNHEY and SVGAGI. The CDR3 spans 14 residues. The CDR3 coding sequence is TGTGCCAGCAGTTATTCCCTGGGCCCCTACGAGCAGTACTTC. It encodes CASSYSLGPYEQYF.

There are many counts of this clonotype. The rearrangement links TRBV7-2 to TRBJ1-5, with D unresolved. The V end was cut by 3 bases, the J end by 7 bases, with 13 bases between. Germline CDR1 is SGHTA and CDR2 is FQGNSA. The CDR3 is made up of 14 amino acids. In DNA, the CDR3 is TGTGCCAGCAGCTTGGGAGGGCCCAGCCAGCCCCAGCATTTT. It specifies CASSLGGPSQPQHF.